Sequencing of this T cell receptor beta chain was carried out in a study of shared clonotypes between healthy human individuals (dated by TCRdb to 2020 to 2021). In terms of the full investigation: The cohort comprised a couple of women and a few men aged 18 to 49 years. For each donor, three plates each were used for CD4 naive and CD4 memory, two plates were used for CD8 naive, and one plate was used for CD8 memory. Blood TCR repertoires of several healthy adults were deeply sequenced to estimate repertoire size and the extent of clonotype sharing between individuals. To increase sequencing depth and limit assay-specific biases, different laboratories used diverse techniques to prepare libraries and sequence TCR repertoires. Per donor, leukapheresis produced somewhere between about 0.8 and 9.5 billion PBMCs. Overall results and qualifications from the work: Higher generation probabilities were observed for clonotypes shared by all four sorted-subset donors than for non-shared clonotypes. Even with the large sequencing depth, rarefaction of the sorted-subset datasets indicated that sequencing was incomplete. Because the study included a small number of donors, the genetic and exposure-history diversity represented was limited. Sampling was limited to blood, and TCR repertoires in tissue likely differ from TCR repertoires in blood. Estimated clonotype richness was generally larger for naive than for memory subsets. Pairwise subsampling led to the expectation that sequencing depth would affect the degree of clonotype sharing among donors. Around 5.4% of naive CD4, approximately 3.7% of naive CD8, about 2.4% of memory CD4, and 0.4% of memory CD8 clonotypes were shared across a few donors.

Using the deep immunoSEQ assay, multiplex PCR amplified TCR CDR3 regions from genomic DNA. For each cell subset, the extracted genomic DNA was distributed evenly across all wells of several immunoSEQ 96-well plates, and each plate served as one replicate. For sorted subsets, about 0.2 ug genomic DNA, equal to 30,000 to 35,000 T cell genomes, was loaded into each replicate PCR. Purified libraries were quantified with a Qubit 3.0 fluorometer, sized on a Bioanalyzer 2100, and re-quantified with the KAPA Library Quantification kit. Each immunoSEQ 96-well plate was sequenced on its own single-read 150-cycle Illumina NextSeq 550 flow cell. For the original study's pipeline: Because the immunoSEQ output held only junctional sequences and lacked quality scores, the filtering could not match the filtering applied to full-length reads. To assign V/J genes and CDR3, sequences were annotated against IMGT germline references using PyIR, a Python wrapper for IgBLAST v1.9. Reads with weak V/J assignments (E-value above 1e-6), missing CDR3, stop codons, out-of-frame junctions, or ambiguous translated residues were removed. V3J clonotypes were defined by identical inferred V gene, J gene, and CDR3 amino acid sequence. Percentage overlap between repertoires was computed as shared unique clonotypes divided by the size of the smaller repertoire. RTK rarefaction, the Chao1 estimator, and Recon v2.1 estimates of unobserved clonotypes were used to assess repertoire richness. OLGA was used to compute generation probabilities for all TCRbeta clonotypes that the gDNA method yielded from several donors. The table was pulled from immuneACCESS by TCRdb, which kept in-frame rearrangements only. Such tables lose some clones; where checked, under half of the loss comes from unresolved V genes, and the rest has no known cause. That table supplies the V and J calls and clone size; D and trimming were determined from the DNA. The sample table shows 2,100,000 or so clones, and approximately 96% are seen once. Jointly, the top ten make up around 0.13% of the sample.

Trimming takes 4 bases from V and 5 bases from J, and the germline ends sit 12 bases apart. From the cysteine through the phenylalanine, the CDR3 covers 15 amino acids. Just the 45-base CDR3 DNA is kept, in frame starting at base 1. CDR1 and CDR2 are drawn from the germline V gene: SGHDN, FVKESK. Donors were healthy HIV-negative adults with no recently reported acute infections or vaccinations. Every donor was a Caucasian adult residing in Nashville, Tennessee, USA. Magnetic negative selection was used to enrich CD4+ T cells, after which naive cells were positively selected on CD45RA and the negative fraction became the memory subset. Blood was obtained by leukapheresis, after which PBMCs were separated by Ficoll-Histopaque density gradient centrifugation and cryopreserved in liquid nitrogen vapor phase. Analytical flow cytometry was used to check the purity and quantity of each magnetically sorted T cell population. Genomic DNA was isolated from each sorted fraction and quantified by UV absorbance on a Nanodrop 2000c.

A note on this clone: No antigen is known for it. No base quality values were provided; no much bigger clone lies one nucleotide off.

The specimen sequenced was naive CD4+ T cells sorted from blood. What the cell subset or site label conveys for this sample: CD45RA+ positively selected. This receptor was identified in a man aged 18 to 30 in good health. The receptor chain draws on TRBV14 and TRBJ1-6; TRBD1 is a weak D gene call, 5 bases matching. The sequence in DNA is TGTGCCAGCAGCCCCCCACGGGGGGATAATTCACCCCTCCACTTT. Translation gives CASSPPRGDNSPLHF.